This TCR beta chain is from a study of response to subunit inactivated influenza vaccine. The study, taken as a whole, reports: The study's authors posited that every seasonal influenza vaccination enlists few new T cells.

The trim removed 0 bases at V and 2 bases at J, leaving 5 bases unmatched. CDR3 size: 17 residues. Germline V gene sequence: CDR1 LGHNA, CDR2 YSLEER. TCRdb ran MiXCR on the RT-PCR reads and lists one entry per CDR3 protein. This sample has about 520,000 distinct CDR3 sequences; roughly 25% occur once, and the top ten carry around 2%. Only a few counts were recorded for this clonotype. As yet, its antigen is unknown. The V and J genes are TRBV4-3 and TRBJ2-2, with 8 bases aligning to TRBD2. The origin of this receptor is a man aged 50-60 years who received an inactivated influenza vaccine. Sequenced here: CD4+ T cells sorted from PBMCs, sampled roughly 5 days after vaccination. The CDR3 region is CASSQDIGLANTGELFF. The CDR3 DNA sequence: TGCGCCAGCAGCCAAGATATTGGACTAGCTAACACCGGGGAGCTGTTTTTT.